Sequencing of this T cell receptor beta chain was carried out in a study of OX40 agonist ivuxolimab in advanced cancers. In the study overall: Given to patients was ivuxolimab, an agonistic anti-OX40 (CD134) antibody.

The ends were cut back, 0 bases at V and 2 bases at J, with 14 bases in the middle. The CDR3 is 16 residues long. From germline, CDR1 is LGHNA and CDR2 YNFKEQ. Autoimmune disease history or systemic immunosuppression meant exclusion. Whole-study findings and limits: Researchers report that CD8+ T cells had, on average, more expanded clones than CD4+. The study observed clonal expansion of CD4+ and CD8+ blood T cells by week 6 at 0.1 to 3.0 mg/kg.

Worth noting for this clone: As yet, its antigen is unknown.

Sequencing was performed with immunoSEQ multiplex PCR; in TCRdb, only in-frame clones are kept and a portion is missing. The sample contains more than 45,000 clones, roughly nine tenths of which appear only once. The rearrangement uses TRBV4-2 and TRBJ2-7; possibly TRBD2 for D (5 bases). The receptor was isolated from an adult with an advanced solid tumor such as melanoma, head and neck, liver or kidney cancer. Specimen: CD4+ or CD8+ T cells sorted from blood, collected in a trial of the OX40 agonist ivuxolimab. The CDR3 is CASSQDLIVGAYEQYF. Here the CDR3 DNA reads TGTGCCAGCAGCCAAGATCTTATAGTCGGGGCCTACGAGCAGTACTTC.